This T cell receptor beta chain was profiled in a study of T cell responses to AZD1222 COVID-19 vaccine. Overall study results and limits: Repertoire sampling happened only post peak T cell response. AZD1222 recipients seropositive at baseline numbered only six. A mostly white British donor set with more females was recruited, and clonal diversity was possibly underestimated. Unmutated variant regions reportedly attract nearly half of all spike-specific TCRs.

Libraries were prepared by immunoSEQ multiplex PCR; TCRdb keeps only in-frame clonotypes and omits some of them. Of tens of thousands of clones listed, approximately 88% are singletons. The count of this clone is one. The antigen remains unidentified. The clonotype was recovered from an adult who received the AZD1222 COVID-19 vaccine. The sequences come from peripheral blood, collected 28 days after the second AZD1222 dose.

CDR3 sequence: CASSLSGVNTEAFF. CDR3 coding DNA: TGTGCCAGCAGCCTATCAGGGGTGAACACTGAAGCTTTCTTT. V usage is TRBV7-2 and J usage is TRBJ1-1; D may be TRBD1 (6 bases). Germline values: CDR1 SGHTA, CDR2 FQGNSA. V shed 5 bases and J shed 0 bases, with 10 bases lying between them. This CDR3 region has 14 residues. Looking up the rest from reference TRBV7-2 and TRBJ1-1 gives the full variable domain: GAGVSQSPSNKVTEKGKDVELRCDPISGHTALYWYRQSLGQGLEFLIYFQGNSAPDKSGLPSDRFSAERTGGSVSTLTIQRTQQEDSAVYLCASSLSGVNTEAFFGQGTRLTVV.